A selection of T cell receptor beta chains follows, all from one sample in a study of molecular identifiers for immune sequencing clone quantification. TCRdb recomputed calls from the PCR reads with MiXCR, one row per CDR3 protein. The repertoire holds approximately 97,000 distinct CDR3 sequences, with about a third as singletons. The sample comprised naive CD8+ T cells from blood, with Jurkat cell RNA spiked in. The receptors were sampled from a human donor in good health. Some libraries in this study had Jurkat cell RNA spiked in. The CDR3 runs from the conserved cysteine through the conserved F or W. A D gene is named only where the DNA matches it firmly. Clone size is stated in some rows and not others, as once, few, many or a class when expanded.

CDR3 length: 11; V gene: TRBV6-2/TRBV6-3; D gene: TRBD1; clone size: -; J gene: TRBJ2-7; CDR3 protein: CATQGWCEQYF; CDR3 DNA: TGTGCCACACAGGGGTGGTGCGAGCAGTACTTC
CDR3 length: 14; V gene: TRBV2; D gene: -; clone size: few; J gene: TRBJ1-6; CDR3 protein: CASSERQNKTPLHF; CDR3 DNA: TGTGCCAGCAGTGAGCGGCAAAACAAGACACCCCTCCACTTT
CDR3 length: 16; V gene: TRBV5-3; D gene: TRBD2; clone size: -; J gene: TRBJ2-4; CDR3 protein: CARSLKEAGAENNQYF; CDR3 DNA: TGTGCCAGAAGCTTGAAGGAAGCGGGAGCGGAGAACAATCAGTACTTC
CDR3 length: 14; V gene: TRBV6-5; D gene: -; clone size: many; J gene: TRBJ1-5; CDR3 protein: CASSPQYSNQPQHF; CDR3 DNA: TGTGCCAGCAGCCCTCAATATAGCAATCAGCCCCAGCATTTT
CDR3 length: 15; V gene: TRBV12-3/TRBV12-4; D gene: -; clone size: few; J gene: TRBJ2-2; CDR3 protein: CASRPGGGNTGELFF; CDR3 DNA: TGTGCCAGCAGGCCCGGGGGAGGGAACACCGGGGAGCTGTTTTTT
CDR3 length: 14; V gene: TRBV27; D gene: -; clone size: -; J gene: TRBJ2-7; CDR3 protein: CASSLEGSAYEQYF; CDR3 DNA: TGTGCCAGCAGTTTGGAGGGGTCCGCCTACGAGCAGTACTTC
CDR3 length: 14; V gene: TRBV6-5; D gene: -; clone size: once; J gene: TRBJ1-1; CDR3 protein: CASRRGKGFTEAFF; CDR3 DNA: TGTGCCAGCAGACGGGGCAAGGGATTCACTGAAGCTTTCTTT
CDR3 length: 14; V gene: TRBV27; D gene: TRBD1; clone size: -; J gene: TRBJ2-7; CDR3 protein: CATSPLDRGYEQYF; CDR3 DNA: TGTGCCACCTCTCCTTTGGACAGGGGGTACGAGCAGTACTTC
CDR3 length: 15; V gene: TRBV28; D gene: -; clone size: -; J gene: TRBJ1-5; CDR3 protein: CASSLQLIADQPQHF; CDR3 DNA: TGTGCCAGCAGTTTACAATTGATCGCTGATCAGCCCCAGCATTTT
CDR3 length: 13; V gene: TRBV12-3/TRBV12-4; D gene: TRBD1; clone size: few; J gene: TRBJ2-4; CDR3 protein: CASSLVSGQFQYF; CDR3 DNA: TGTGCCAGCAGTTTAGTCTCGGGACAGTTTCAGTACTTC
CDR3 length: 11; V gene: TRBV28; D gene: -; clone size: many; J gene: TRBJ2-3; CDR3 protein: CASSHTDTQYF; CDR3 DNA: TGTGCCAGCAGTCATACAGATACGCAGTATTTT
CDR3 length: 15; V gene: TRBV9; D gene: TRBD1; clone size: -; J gene: TRBJ1-1; CDR3 protein: CASSVTGGAGTEAFF; CDR3 DNA: TGTGCCAGCAGCGTAACAGGGGGCGCTGGCACTGAAGCTTTCTTT